The T cell receptor (beta chain) under discussion was sequenced for a study of cytomegalovirus exposure and HLA in healthy donors. The study ran its PCR with 60 Vbeta and 13 Jbeta primers. Sequenced by immunoSEQ multiplex PCR; TCRdb stores in-frame clones only, minus some. The sample has 130,000 or so clones; 65% to 85% are singletons. V trimming: 7 bases; J trimming: 3 bases; junction bases outside the gene matches: 8. Germline CDR1 and CDR2: LNHDA and SQIVND (reference sequence). This CDR3 has 15 amino acids. The sequence was obtained from a woman younger than 35 in good health and CMV-seronegative. Sample: PBMCs. The chain links TRBV19 to TRBJ1-1; 10 bases align to TRBD1. CDR3 nucleotide sequence: TGTGCCAGTAAAATCGACAGGGGGCAGGACACTGAAGCTTTCTTT. The encoded protein is CASKIDRGQDTEAFF.